Included here is one T cell receptor (beta chain) sequence, with context. The data originate from a study of ipilimumab plus nivolumab after autologous stem cell transplantation. Background on the study: The DLBCL cohort had primary refractory and relapsed disease, with 18-month progression-free survival of about 82% and 31%.

Through week 26, nivolumab 3 mg/kg IV was given weeks 1, 4, 7, 10, then biweekly. CDR3 size: 15 residues. Trimming pared 2 bases from V and 2 bases from J, leaving 11 bases between. Germline CDR1 is MNHNY and CDR2 is SVGAGI (reference sequence). Generated by immunoSEQ multiplex PCR, the TCRdb table keeps only in-frame clones and is missing some. The data hold tens of thousands of clones, with under 85% observed a single time. The rearrangement uses TRBV6-6 and TRBJ2-3; D might be TRBD1 or TRBD2, each matching 5 bases. Material: PBMCs, obtained in a trial of ipilimumab plus nivolumab as post-transplant consolidation. The sequence came from a male donor with diffuse large B-cell lymphoma. The CDR3: CASSYGGTSTDTQYF. In DNA form, the CDR3 reads TGTGCCAGCAGTTACGGGGGTACCTCCACAGATACGCAGTATTTT.